This T cell receptor beta chain stems from a study of graft-versus-host responses after intestinal transplantation. Study information: Among the recipients, transplants were multivisceral, liver-intestinal, or isolated intestinal. Notes on the study in general: GvH clones occurred in recipient marrow; some first appeared in ileum or blood.

Of note for this clone: The antigen remains unidentified.

Trimming cost V 3 bases and J 4 bases, with 7 bases left between them. The germline CDR1 and CDR2 sequences are MNHEY and SMNVEV (reference sequence). This CDR3 spans 13 amino acids. TCRdb keeps only in-frame clones here, not all; method: immunoSEQ multiplex PCR. The data show 70,000 to 95,000 clones, over 85% seen once. The TCR sequence derives from a human donor who was the organ donor for an intestinal transplant. The J gene is TRBJ2-1, the V gene TRBV27; D uncertain. This specimen was unstimulated CD8+ T cells sorted from spleen or lymph node cells, taken before transplant. The CDR3 here is CASSLSRYNEQFF. The CDR3 region has the DNA TGTGCCAGCAGTTTGTCCCGGTACAATGAGCAGTTCTTC.